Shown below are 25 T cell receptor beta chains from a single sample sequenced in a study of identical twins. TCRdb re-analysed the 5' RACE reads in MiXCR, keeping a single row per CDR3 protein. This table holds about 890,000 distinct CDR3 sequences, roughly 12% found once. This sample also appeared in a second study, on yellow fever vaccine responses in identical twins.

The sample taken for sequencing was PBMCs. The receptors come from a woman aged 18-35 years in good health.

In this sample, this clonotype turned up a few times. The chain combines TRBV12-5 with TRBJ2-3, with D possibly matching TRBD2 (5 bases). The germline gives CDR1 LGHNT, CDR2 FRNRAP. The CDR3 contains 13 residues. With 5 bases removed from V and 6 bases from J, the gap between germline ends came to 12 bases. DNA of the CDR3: TGTGCTAGTGGTCCGCTGGTAGCGGATACGCAGTATTTT. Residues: CASGPLVADTQYF.

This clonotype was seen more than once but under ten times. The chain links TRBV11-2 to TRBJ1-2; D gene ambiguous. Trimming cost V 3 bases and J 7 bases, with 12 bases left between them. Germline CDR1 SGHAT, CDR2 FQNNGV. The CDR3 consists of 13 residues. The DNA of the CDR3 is TGTGCCAGCAGCTTGAGGAGGGAAGGTGGCTACACCTTC. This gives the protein CASSLRREGGYTF.

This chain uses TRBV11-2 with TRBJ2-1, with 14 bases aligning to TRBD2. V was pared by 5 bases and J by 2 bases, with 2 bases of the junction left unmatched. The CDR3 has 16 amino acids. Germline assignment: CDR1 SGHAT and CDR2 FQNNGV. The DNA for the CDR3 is TGTGCCAGCAGCCGGGGACTAGCGGGAGCCTACAATGAGCAGTTCTTC. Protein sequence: CASSRGLAGAYNEQFF.

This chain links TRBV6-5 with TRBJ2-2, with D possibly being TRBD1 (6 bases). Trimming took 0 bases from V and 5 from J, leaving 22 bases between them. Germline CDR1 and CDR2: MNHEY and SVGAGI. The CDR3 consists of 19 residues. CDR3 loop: CASSYSNVRNRAITGELFF. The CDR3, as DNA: TGTGCCAGCAGTTACTCAAACGTTCGGAACAGGGCCATTACCGGGGAGCTGTTTTTT.

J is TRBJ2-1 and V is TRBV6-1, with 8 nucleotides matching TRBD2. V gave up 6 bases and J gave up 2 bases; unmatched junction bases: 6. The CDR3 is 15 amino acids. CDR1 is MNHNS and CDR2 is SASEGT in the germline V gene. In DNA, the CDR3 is TGTGCCAGCAGCCACACTAGCGGCCCCTACAATGAGCAGTTCTTC. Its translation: CASSHTSGPYNEQFF.

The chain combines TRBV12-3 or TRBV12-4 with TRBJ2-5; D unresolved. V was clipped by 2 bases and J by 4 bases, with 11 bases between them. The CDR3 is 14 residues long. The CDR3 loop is CASSLRPLGETQYF. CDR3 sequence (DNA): TGTGCCAGCAGTTTACGACCCTTGGGAGAGACCCAGTACTTC.

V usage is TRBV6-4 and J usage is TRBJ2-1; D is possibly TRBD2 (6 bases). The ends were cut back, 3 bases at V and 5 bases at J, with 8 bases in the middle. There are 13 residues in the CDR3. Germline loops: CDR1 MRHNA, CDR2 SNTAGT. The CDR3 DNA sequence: TGTGCCAGCAGTGAAACTAGCAACAATGAGCAGTTCTTC. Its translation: CASSETSNNEQFF.

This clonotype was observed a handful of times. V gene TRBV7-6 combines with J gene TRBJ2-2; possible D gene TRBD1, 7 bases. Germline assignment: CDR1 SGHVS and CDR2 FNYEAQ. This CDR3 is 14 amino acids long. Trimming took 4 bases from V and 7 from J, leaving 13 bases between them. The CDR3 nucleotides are TGTGCCAGCAGCTCAGGGGGGACGAACGGGGAGCTGTTTTTT. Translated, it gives CASSSGGTNGELFF.

The CDR3: CASSSVAGGSSYNEQFF. CDR3 bases: TGTGCCAGCAGCTCCGTAGCGGGGGGATCCTCCTACAATGAGCAGTTCTTC. V gene TRBV5-6 combines with J gene TRBJ2-1; 10 bases match TRBD2. The CDR3 runs 17 residues. The germline gives CDR1 SGHDT, CDR2 YYEEEE. The ends lost 3 bases at V and 0 bases at J; junction bases unmatched: 6.

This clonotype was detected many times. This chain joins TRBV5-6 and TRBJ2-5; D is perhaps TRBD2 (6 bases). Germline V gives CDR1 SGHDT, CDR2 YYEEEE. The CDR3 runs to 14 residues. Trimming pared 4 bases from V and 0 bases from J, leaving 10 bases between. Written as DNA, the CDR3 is TGTGCCAGCAGCCTTGGAGGGAACCAAGAGACCCAGTACTTC. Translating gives CASSLGGNQETQYF.

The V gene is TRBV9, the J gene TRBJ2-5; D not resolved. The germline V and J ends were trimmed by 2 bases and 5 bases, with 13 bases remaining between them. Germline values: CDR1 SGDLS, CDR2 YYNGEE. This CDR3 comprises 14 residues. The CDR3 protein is CASSVQGPSETQYF. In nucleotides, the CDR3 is TGTGCCAGCAGCGTCCAAGGCCCAAGCGAGACCCAGTACTTC.

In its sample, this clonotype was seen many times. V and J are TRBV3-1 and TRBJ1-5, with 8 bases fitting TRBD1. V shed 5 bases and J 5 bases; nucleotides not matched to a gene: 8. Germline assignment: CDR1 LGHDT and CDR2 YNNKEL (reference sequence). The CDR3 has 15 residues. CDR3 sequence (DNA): TGTGCCAGCAGCAGGCGGACAGGGCCGGATCAGCCCCAGCATTTT. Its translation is CASSRRTGPDQPQHF.

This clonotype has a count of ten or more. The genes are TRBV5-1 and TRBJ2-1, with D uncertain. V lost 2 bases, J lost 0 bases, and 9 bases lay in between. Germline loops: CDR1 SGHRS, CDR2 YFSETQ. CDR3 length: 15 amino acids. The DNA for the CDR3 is TGCGCCAGCAGCTTAAGTACGAGCTCCTACAATGAGCAGTTCTTC. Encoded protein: CASSLSTSSYNEQFF.

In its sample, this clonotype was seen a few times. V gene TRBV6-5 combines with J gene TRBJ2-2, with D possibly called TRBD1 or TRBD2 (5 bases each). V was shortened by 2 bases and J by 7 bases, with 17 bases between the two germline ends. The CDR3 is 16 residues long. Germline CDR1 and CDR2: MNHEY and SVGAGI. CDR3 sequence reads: CASSYEGTSQYGELFF. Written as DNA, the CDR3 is TGTGCCAGCAGTTACGAGGGGACCTCGCAGTACGGGGAGCTGTTTTTT.

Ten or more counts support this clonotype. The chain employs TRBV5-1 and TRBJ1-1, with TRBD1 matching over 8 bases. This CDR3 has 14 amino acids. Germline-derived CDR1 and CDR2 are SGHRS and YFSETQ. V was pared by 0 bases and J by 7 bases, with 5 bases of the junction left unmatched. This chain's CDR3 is CASSLDGTGVEAFF. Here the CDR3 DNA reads TGCGCCAGCAGCTTGGACGGGACAGGAGTTGAAGCTTTCTTT.

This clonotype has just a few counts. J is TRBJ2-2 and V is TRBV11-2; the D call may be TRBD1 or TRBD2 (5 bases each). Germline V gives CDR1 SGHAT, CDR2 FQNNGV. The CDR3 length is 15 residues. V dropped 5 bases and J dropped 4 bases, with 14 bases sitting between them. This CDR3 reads CASSRSGTVTGELFF. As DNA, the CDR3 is TGTGCCAGCAGCCGATCCGGGACGGTCACCGGGGAGCTGTTTTTT.

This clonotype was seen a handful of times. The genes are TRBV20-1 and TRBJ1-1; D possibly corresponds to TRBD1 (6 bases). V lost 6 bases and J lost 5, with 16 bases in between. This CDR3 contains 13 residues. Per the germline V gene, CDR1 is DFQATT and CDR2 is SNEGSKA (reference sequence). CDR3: CSAAGRGGTEAFF. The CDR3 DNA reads TGCAGTGCCGCCGGCAGGGGAGGGACTGAAGCTTTCTTT.

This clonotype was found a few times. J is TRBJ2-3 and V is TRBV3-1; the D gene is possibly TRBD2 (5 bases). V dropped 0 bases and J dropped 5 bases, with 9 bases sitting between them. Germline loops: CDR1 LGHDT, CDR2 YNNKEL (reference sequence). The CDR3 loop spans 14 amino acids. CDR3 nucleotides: TGTGCCAGCAGCCAAGAGCGTCGGGGAGATACGCAGTATTTT. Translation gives CASSQERRGDTQYF.

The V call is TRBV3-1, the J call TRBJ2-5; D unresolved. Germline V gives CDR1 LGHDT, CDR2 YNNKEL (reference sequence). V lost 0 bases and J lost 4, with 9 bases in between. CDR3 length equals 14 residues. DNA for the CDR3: TGTGCCAGCAGCCAAGATATGGCGGCAGAGACCCAGTACTTC. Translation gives CASSQDMAAETQYF.

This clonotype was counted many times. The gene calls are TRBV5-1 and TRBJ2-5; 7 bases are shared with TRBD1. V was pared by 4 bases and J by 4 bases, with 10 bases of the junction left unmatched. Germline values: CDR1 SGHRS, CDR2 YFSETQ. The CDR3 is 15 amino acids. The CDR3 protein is CASSTSDRSGETQYF. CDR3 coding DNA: TGCGCCAGCAGCACATCGGACAGGTCTGGAGAGACCCAGTACTTC.

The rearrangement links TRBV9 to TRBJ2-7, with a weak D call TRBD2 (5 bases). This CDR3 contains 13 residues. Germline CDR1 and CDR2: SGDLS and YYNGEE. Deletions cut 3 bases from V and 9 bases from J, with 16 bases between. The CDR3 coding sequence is TGTGCCAGCAGCGGCCAAGCCCCCGGGGTGCAGTACTTC. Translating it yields CASSGQAPGVQYF.

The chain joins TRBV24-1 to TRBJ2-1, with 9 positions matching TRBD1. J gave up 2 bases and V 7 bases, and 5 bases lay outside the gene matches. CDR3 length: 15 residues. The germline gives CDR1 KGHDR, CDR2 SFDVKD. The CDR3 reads CATSAGTGPYNEQFF. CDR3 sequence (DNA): TGTGCCACCAGCGCCGGGACAGGGCCCTACAATGAGCAGTTCTTC.

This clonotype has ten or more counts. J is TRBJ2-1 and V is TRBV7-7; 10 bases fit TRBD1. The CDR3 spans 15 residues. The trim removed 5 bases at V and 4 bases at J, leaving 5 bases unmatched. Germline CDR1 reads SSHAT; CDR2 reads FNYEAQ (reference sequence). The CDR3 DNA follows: TGTGCCAGCAGCGCGACAGGGGGCTTGTACAATGAGCAGTTCTTC. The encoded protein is CASSATGGLYNEQFF.

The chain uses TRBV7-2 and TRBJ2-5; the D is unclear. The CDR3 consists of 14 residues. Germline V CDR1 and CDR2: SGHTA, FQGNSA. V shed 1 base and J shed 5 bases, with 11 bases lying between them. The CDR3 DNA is TGTGCCAGCAGCTTAGGTGGGGTGATGGAGACCCAGTACTTC. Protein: CASSLGGVMETQYF.

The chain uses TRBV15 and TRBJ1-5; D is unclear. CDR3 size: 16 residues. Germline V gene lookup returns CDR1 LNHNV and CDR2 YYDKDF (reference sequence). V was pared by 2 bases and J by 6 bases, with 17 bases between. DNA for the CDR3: TGTGCCACCAGCAGAACCCGGGCTTTGGGCATTCAGCCCCAGCATTTT. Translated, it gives CATSRTRALGIQPQHF.